Included here is one T cell receptor (beta chain) sequence, with context. The sample belongs to a study of cytomegalovirus exposure and HLA in healthy donors. Primers included in the PCR were 60 Vbeta and 13 Jbeta primers. Produced via immunoSEQ multiplex PCR; TCRdb's table is partial and in-frame only. The sample has 78,000 or so clones; 65% to 85% are singletons. Per the germline V gene, CDR1 is SNHLY and CDR2 is FYNNEI. V was clipped by 3 bases and J by 0 bases; unmatched bases: 5. This CDR3 has 16 amino acids. The clonotype comes from a woman between 45 and 65 years old in good health and CMV-seronegative. This chain links TRBV2 with TRBJ1-5, with 7 bases identical to TRBD1. Source material: PBMCs. This CDR3 reads CASSEMGQLSNQPQHF. The CDR3 DNA reads TGTGCCAGCAGTGAGATGGGACAGCTTAGCAATCAGCCCCAGCATTTT. Drawing the rest from reference TRBV2 and TRBJ1-5, the complete variable domain is EPEVTQTPSHQVTQMGQEVILRCVPISNHLYFYWYRQILGQKVEFLVSFYNNEISEKSEIFDDQFSVERPDGSNFTLKIRSTKLEDSAMYFCASSEMGQLSNQPQHFGDGTRLSIL.